Below are 2 T cell receptor beta chains sequenced from a single sample in a study of blood T cell repertoires in COVID-19. The table came from immunoSEQ multiplex PCR; TCRdb's copy has only in-frame clones and leaves some out. The repertoire holds around 480,000 clones, about nine tenths seen once, with 0.65% to 0.9% in the top ten. Sequencing input: PBMCs or T cells enriched from blood (not recorded which). These receptors were taken from a woman in her late teens or twenties who had recovered from COVID-19.

This clone has only one observation. The chain recombines TRBV2 with TRBJ1-3, with D possibly TRBD1 on 5 matching bases. CDR3 length: 19 residues. Germline CDR1 reads SNHLY; CDR2 reads FYNNEI. With 6 bases removed from V and 1 base from J, the gap between germline ends came to 25 bases. The DNA of the CDR3 is TGTGCCAGCAGCACCCCGGGACTCCACGCTGTCAAGTCTGGAAACACCATATATTTT. Amino acids: CASSTPGLHAVKSGNTIYF.

The V gene is TRBV30, the J gene TRBJ1-5; a weak D match, TRBD1 (5 bases). Trimming pared 0 bases from V and 7 bases from J, leaving 13 bases between. This CDR3 comprises 14 residues. Germline V gene sequence: CDR1 GTSNPN, CDR2 SVGIG (reference sequence). CDR3 amino acids: CAWSVPGGRQPQHF. The CDR3 bases are TGTGCCTGGAGTGTACCGGGGGGGAGACAGCCCCAGCATTTT.